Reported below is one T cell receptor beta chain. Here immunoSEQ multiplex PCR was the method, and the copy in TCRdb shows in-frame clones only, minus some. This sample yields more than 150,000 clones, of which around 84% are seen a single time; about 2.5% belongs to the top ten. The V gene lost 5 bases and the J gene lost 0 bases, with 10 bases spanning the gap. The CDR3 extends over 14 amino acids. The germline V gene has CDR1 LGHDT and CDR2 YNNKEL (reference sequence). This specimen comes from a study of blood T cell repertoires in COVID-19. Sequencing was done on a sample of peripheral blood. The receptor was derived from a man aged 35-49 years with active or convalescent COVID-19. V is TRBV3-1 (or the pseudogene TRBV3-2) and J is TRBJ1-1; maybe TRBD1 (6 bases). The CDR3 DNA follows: TGTGCCAGCAGCTTGGGACACATGAACACTGAAGCTTTCTTT. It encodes CASSLGHMNTEAFF.